This T cell receptor (beta chain) was profiled in a study of shared clonotypes between healthy human individuals. Turning to the study itself: Three plates were used per donor for CD4 naive, three for CD4 memory, two for CD8 naive and one for CD8 memory.

Findings and caveats of the study: Across a handful of donors, naive CD4 shared roughly 5.1%, naive CD8 around 4%, memory CD4 roughly 2.5%, memory CD8 under 0.5%. Clonotype sharing among donors was expected to depend on sequencing depth. Researchers found naive subsets generally carried larger estimated richness than memory subsets.

The germline V gene encodes CDR1 SQVTM and CDR2 ANQGSEA. V was cut by 2 bases and J by 0 bases, with 8 bases left in between. The CDR3 consists of 13 residues. Sequencing was performed with immunoSEQ multiplex PCR; in TCRdb, only in-frame clones are kept and a portion is missing. The sample contains about 2 million clones, approximately 94% of which appear only once. Note on this clone: Its antigen is currently unknown.

CD45RO-negative CD8 cells positively selected for CCR7 made up the naive population, which excluded terminally differentiated effector memory CD45RA+ cells. This sequence joins TRBV29-1 and TRBJ2-7; TRBD2 is a possible D gene (5 bases). Source material: naive CD8+ T cells sorted from blood. This receptor was obtained from a man between 18 and 29 years old in good health. This CDR3 is CSVELEDSYEQYF. The CDR3 coding sequence is TGCAGCGTTGAATTGGAGGACTCCTACGAGCAGTACTTC.